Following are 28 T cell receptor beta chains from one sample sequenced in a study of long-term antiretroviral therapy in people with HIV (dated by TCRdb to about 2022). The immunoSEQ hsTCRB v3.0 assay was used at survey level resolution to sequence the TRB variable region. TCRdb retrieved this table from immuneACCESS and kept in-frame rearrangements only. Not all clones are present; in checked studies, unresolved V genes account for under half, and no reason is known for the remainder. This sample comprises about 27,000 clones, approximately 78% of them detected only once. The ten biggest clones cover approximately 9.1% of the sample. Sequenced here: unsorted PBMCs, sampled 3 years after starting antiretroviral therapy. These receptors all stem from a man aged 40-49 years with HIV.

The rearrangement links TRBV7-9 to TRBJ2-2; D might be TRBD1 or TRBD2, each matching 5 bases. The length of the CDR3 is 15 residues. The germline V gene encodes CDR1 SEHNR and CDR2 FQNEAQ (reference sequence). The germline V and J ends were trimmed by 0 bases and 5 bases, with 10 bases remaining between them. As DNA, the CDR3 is TGTGCCAGCAGCTTAGCTGGGACCCTTACCGGGGAGCTGTTTTTT. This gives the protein CASSLAGTLTGELFF.

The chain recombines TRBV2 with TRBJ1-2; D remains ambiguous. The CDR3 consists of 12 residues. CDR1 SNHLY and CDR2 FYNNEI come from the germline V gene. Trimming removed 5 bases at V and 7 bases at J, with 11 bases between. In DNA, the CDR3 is TGTGCCAGCAGTTTCGGTTCCGTTGGCTACACCTTC. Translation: CASSFGSVGYTF.

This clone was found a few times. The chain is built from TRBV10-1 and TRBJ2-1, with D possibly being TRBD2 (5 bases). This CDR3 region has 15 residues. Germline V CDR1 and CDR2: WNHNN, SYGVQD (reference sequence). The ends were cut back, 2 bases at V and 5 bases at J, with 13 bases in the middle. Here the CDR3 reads CASSEGGLRDNEQFF. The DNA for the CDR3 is TGCGCCAGCAGTGAGGGCGGGTTAAGAGACAATGAGCAGTTCTTC.

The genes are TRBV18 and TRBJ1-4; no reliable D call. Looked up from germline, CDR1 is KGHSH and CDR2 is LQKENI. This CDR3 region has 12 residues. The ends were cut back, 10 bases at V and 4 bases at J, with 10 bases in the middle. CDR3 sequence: CATHRGNEKLFF. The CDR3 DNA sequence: TGTGCCACCCACCGGGGTAATGAAAAACTGTTTTTT.

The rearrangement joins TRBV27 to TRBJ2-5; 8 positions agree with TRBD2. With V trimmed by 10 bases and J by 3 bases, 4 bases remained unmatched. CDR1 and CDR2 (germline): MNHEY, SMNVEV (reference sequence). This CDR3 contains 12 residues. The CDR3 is CATRGGKETQYF. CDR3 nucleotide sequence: TGTGCCACCCGGGGGGGCAAAGAGACCCAGTACTTC.

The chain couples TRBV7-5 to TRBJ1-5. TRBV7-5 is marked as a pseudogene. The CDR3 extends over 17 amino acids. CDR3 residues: CVRTNPALGRSNQPQHF. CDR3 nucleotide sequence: TGTGTCAGAACAAACCCCGCCTTGGGTCGTAGCAATCAGCCCCAGCATTTT.

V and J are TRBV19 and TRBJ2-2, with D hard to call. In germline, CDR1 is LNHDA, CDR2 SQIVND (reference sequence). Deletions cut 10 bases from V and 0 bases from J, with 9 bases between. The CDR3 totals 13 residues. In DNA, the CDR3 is TGTGCCACCACGGACGCGAACACCGGGGAGCTGTTTTTT. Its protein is CATTDANTGELFF. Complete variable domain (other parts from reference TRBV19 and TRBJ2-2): DGGITQSPKYLFRKEGQNVTLSCEQNLNHDAMYWYRQDPGQGLRLIYYSQIVNDFQKGDIAEGYSVSREKKESFPLTVTSAQKNPTAFYLCATTDANTGELFFGEGSRLTVL.

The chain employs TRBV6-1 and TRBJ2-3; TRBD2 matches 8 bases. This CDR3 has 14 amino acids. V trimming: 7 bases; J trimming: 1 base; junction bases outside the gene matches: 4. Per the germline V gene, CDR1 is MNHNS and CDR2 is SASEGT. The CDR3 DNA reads TGTGCCAGCACGGGGGGGCAGGGCACAGATACGCAGTATTTT. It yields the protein CASTGGQGTDTQYF.

Here the CDR3 DNA reads TGTGCCAGCAGCTTGGCGGGGACTCGCACAGATACGCAGTATTTT. Residues: CASSLAGTRTDTQYF. The chain recombines TRBV5-8 with TRBJ2-3; tentative D call: TRBD2 (6 bases). The CDR3 length is 15 residues. CDR1 is SGHTS, CDR2 YDEGEE, per germline. Trimming stripped 0 bases from V and 1 base from J, with 9 bases between. Full variable domain (missing parts from reference TRBV5-8 and TRBJ2-3): EAGVTQSPTHLIKTRGQQATLRCSPISGHTSVYWYQQALGLGLQFLLWYDEGEERNRGNFPPRFSGRQFPNYSSELNVNALELEDSALYLCASSLAGTRTDTQYFGPGTRLTVL.

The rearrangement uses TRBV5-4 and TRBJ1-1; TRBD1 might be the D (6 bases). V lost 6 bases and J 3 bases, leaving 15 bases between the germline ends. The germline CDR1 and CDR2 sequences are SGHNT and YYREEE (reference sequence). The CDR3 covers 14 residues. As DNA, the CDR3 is TGTGCCAGCACCCCTTCAGGGGTGCACACTGAAGCTTTCTTT. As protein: CASTPSGVHTEAFF.

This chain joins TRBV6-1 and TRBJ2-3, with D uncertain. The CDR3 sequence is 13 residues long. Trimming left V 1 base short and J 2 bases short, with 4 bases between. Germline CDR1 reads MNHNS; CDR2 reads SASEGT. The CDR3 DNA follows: TGTGCCAGCAGTGAAGTGGTCACAGATACGCAGTATTTT. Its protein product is CASSEVVTDTQYF.

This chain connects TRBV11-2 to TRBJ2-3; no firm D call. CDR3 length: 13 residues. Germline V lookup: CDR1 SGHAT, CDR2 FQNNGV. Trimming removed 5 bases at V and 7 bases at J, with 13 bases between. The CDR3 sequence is CASSAGPKHTQYF. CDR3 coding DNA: TGTGCCAGCAGCGCCGGACCCAAGCATACGCAGTATTTT.

CDR3 region: CASSLPSSSGELFF. CDR3 in DNA: TGTGCCAGCAGTTTGCCATCATCTAGCGGGGAGCTGTTTTTT. The chain combines TRBV6-6 with TRBJ2-2, with unresolved D. The germline V and J ends were trimmed by 4 bases and 7 bases, with 13 bases remaining between them. Germline V gives CDR1 MNHNY, CDR2 SVGAGI (reference sequence). The CDR3 covers 14 residues.

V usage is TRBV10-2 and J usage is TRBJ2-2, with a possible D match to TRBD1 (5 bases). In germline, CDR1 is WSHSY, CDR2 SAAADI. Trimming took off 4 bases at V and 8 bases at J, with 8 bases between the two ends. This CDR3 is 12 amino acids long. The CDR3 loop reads CASSGGVGELFF. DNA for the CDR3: TGCGCCAGCAGTGGGGGCGTGGGGGAGCTGTTTTTT.

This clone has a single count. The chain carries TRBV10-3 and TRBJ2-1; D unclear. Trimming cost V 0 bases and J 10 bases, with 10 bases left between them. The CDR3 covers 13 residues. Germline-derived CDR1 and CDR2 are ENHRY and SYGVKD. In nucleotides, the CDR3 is TGTGCCATCAGTGAGTCTTATTGGGCCGAGCAGTTCTTC. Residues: CAISESYWAEQFF.

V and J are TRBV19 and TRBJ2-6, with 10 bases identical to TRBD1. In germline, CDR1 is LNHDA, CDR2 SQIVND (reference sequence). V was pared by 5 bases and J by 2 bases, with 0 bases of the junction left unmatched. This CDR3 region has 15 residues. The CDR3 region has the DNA TGTGCCAGTAGTGACAGGGGGCCTGGGGCCAACGTCCTGACTTTC. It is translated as CASSDRGPGANVLTF.

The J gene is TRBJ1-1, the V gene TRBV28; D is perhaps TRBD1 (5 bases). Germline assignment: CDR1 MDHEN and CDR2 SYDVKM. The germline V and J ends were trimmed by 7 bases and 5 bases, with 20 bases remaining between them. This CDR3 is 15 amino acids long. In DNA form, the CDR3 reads TGTGCCAGCACCCAACAATCGATCGGGGGGACTGAAGCTTTCTTT. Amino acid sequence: CASTQQSIGGTEAFF. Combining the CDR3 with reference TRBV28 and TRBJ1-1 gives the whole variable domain DVKVTQSSRYLVKRTGEKVFLECVQDMDHENMFWYRQDPGLGLRLIYFSYDVKMKEKGDIPEGYSVSREKKERFSLILESASTNQTSMYLCASTQQSIGGTEAFFGQGTRLTVV.

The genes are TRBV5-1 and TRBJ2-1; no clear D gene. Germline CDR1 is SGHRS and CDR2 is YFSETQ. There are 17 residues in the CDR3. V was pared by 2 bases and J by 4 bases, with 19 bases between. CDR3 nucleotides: TGCGCCAGCAGCTTAACGGCATCCTCAAATCCTTACAATGAGCAGTTCTTC. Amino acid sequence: CASSLTASSNPYNEQFF.

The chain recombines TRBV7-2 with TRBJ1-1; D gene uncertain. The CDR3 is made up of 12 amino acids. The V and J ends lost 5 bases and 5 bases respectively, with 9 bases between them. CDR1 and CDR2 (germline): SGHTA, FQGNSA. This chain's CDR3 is CASSNHTTEAFF. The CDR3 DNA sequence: TGTGCCAGCAGCAACCACACGACTGAAGCTTTCTTT.

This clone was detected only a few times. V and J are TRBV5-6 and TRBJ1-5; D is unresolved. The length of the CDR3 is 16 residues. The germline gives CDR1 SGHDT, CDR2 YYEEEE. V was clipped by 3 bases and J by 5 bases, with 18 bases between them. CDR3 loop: CASSSTRDLVYQPQHF. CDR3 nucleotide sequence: TGTGCCAGCAGCTCCACCCGGGATCTCGTGTATCAGCCCCAGCATTTT.

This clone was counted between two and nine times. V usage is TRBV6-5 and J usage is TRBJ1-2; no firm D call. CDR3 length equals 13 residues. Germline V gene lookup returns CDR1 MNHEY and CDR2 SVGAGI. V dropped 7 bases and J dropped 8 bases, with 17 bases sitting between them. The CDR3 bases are TGTGCCAGCAAGTGGGCCGGGCCGGGGGGCTACACCTTC. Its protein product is CASKWAGPGGYTF.

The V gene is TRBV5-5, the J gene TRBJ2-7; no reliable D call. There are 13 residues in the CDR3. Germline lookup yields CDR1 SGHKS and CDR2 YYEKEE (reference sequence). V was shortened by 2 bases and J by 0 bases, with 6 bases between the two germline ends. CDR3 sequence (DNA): TGTGCCAGCAGCTTTGGCGGCTCCTACGAGCAGTACTTC. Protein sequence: CASSFGGSYEQYF. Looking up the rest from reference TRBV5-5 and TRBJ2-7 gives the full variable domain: DAGVTQSPTHLIKTRGQQVTLRCSPISGHKSVSWYQQVLGQGPQFIFQYYEKEERGRGNFPDRFSARQFPNYSSELNVNALLLGDSALYLCASSFGGSYEQYFGPGTRLTVT.

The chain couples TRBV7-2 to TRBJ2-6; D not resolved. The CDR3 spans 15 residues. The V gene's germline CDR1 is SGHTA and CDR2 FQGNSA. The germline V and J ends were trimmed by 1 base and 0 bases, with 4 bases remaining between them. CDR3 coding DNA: TGTGCCAGCAGCTTAGATTACTCTGGGGCCAACGTCCTGACTTTC. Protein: CASSLDYSGANVLTF. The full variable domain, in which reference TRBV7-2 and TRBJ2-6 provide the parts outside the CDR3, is GAGVSQSPSNKVTEKGKDVELRCDPISGHTALYWYRQSLGQGLEFLIYFQGNSAPDKSGLPSDRFSAERTGGSVSTLTIQRTQQEDSAVYLCASSLDYSGANVLTFGAGSRLTVL.

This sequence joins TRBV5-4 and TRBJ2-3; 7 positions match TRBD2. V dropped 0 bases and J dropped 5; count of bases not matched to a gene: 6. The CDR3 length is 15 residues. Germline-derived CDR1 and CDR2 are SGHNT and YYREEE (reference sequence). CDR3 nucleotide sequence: TGTGCCAGCAGCTTGGATGCGGGAGCGGGAGATACGCAGTATTTT. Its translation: CASSLDAGAGDTQYF.

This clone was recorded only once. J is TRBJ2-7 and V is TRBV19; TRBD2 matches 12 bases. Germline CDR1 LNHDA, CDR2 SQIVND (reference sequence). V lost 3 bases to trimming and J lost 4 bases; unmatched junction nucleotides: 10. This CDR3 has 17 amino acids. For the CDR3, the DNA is TGTGCCAGTAGTATTGGTCTAGCGGGAGGGTCACGGTACGAGCAGTACTTC. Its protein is CASSIGLAGGSRYEQYF.

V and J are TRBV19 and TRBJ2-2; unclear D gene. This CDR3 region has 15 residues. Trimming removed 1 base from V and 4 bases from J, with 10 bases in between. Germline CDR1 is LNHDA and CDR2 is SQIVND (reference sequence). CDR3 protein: CASSIGQTLTGELFF. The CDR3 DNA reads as TGTGCCAGTAGTATAGGACAAACCCTCACCGGGGAGCTGTTTTTT.

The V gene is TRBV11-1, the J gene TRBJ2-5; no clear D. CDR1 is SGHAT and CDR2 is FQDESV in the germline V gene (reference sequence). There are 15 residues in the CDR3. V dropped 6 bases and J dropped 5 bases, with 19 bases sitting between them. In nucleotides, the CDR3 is TGTGCCAGCAGTCCCGGTGGGCCGTATGAGGAGACCCAGTACTTC. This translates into CASSPGGPYEETQYF.

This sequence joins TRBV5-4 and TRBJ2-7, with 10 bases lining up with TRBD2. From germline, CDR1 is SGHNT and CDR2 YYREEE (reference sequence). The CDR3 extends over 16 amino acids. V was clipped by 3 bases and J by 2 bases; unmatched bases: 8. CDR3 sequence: CASSWEAGGGPYEQYF. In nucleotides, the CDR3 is TGTGCCAGCAGCTGGGAAGCGGGAGGGGGCCCCTACGAGCAGTACTTC.